Shown below are 10 T cell receptor beta chains from a single sample sequenced in a study of T cells in Graves' hyperthyroidism and ophthalmopathy. RNA transcripts provided the source from which TCR beta CDR3 regions were amplified. First-round RT-PCR with HTBI primers amplified the TCR CDR3 region. TCRdb fed the multiplex PCR reads into MiXCR, producing one record per CDR3 protein. This table holds hundreds of thousands of distinct CDR3 sequences, approximately 44% found once. The sequenced sample consisted of peripheral blood or thyroid tissue (not recorded which). These receptors all stem from a woman in her late teens or twenties with Graves' hyperthyroidism.

This clonotype was detected ten times or more. The chain combines TRBV24-1 with TRBJ1-5, with TRBD1 matching over 8 bases. Germline CDR1 reads KGHDR; CDR2 reads SFDVKD. V lost 5 bases to trimming and J lost 0 bases; unmatched junction nucleotides: 5. The CDR3 spans 16 residues. DNA of the CDR3: TGTGCCACCAGTGGAACAGGGGGACATAGCAATCAGCCCCAGCATTTT. It codes for CATSGTGGHSNQPQHF.

This clonotype was counted many times. The CDR3, as DNA: TGTGCCACCAGCAGACAACTAGCGGGGGTTCGGACCCAGTACTTC. Residues: CATSRQLAGVRTQYF. V and J are TRBV15 and TRBJ2-5; TRBD2 aligns across 11 bases. CDR1 LNHNV and CDR2 YYDKDF come from the germline V gene (reference sequence). CDR3 length: 15 residues. V dropped 2 bases and J dropped 7; count of bases not matched to a gene: 6.

The rearrangement uses TRBV27 and TRBJ1-5; 7 bases are shared with TRBD1. The CDR3 covers 15 residues. Germline V gives CDR1 MNHEY, CDR2 SMNVEV (reference sequence). The J segment lost 2 bases and the V segment lost 5 bases, leaving 6 bases of the junction unmatched. CDR3: CASSEGGLGNQPQHF. CDR3 nucleotide sequence: TGTGCCAGCAGTGAAGGGGGCTTAGGCAATCAGCCCCAGCATTTT.

This rearrangement joins TRBV29-1 to TRBJ1-2, with TRBD1 matching 8 bases. The germline V gene has CDR1 SQVTM and CDR2 ANQGSEA. This CDR3 has 16 residues. V dropped 0 bases and J dropped 0; count of bases not matched to a gene: 6. The CDR3 region is CSVEDGQGLANYGYTF. CDR3 DNA: TGCAGCGTTGAAGACGGACAGGGTTTGGCTAACTATGGCTACACCTTC.

With respect to this clonotype: A much bigger clone sits one base away, suggesting this may be a read error. In DNA, the CDR3 is TGTGCCAGCAGTGATCTGGGACAGAACTATGGCTACACCTTC. Translating it yields CASSDLGQNYGYTF. The chain carries TRBV25-1 and TRBJ1-2, with 7 bases identical to TRBD1. The CDR3 consists of 14 residues. Unmatched junction bases numbered 3, after V lost 3 bases and J lost 2 bases. Looked up from germline, CDR1 is MGHDK and CDR2 is SYGVNS.

V usage is TRBV2 and J usage is TRBJ2-3, with 8 bases aligning to TRBD2. The V and J ends lost 6 bases and 4 bases, in that order; junction bases with no gene match: 6. The CDR3 consists of 14 residues. Germline CDR1 reads SNHLY; CDR2 reads FYNNEI. The CDR3 coding sequence is TGTGCCAGCAGGAACCCTAGCGGGTCAGATACGCAGTATTTT. Amino acids: CASRNPSGSDTQYF.

This clonotype was detected many times. The V gene is TRBV24-1, the J gene TRBJ1-1, with D possibly matching TRBD1 (5 bases). Germline CDR1 and CDR2: KGHDR and SFDVKD. This CDR3 has 16 residues. V lost 7 bases to trimming and J lost 3 bases, with 20 bases between them. CDR3 sequence (DNA): TGTGCCACCAGAGCGGCTTCAGGCAAAGGGGACACTGAAGCTTTCTTT. Its translation is CATRAASGKGDTEAFF.

The CDR3 protein is CASSYALGREIPYEQYF. The CDR3 nucleotides are TGTGCCAGCAGCTACGCCCTCGGGCGGGAGATCCCCTACGAGCAGTACTTC. The chain is built from TRBV7-4 and TRBJ2-7, with 7 bases fitting TRBD2. Germline CDR1 and CDR2: SGHVT and SQSDAQ. CDR3 length equals 17 residues. With V trimmed by 4 bases and J by 2 bases, 14 bases remained unmatched.

V is TRBV7-2 and J is TRBJ2-5, with unresolved D. CDR1 and CDR2 from the germline V gene are SGHTA and FQGNSA. The germline V and J ends were trimmed by 5 bases and 4 bases, with 8 bases remaining between them. The CDR3 length is 12 residues. For the CDR3, the DNA is TGTACCAGCAGCAGAAGCCTAGAGACCCAGTACTTC. Protein sequence: CTSSRSLETQYF.

This chain uses TRBV25-1 with TRBJ2-5; D not certain. This CDR3 has 12 residues. V was cut by 1 base and J by 5 bases, with 5 bases left in between. CDR1 MGHDK and CDR2 SYGVNS come from the germline V gene. The CDR3 region has the DNA TGTGCCAGCAGTGAATGGGCCGAGACCCAGTACTTC. This translates into CASSEWAETQYF.